This T cell receptor (beta chain) was obtained from a study of blood T cell repertoires in COVID-19. Clones were sequenced by immunoSEQ multiplex PCR, and TCRdb holds only the in-frame ones, with some missing. The sample holds approximately 220,000 clones, 90% seen once. The length of the CDR3 is 14 residues. V was cut by 2 bases and J by 8 bases, with 13 bases left in between. Germline V lookup: CDR1 MNHEY, CDR2 SMNVEV (reference sequence). The table lists this clone with a few counts. This sequence joins TRBV27 and TRBJ1-5, with TRBD1 as a possible D gene (6 bases). Sequencing was done on a sample of PBMCs or T cells enriched from blood (not recorded which). The TCR sequence derives from a man aged 25-45 years who had recovered from COVID-19. CDR3 sequence reads: CASSLTTGKEPQHF. In nucleotides, the CDR3 is TGTGCCAGCAGTTTAACCACAGGGAAAGAGCCCCAGCATTTT.